A selection of T cell receptor beta chains follows, all from one sample in a study of blood T cell repertoires in COVID-19. The table came from immunoSEQ multiplex PCR; TCRdb's copy has only in-frame clones and leaves some out. The table lists 70,000 to 80,000 clones, more than 75% of them singletons. Material for sequencing was peripheral blood. The origin of the receptors is a human donor in a cohort sampled during active COVID-19. Both conserved end residues are part of each CDR3. The order of the fields is J gene, V gene, D gene, clone size, CDR3 protein, CDR3 DNA. A D gene is named only where the DNA matches it firmly. For some rows the clone size is stated as once, few or many, or as a class when expanded; others skip it.

J gene: TRBJ2-4
V gene: TRBV5-6
D gene: TRBD2
clone size: NA
CDR3 protein: CASSYGLALAKNIQYF
CDR3 DNA: TGTGCCAGCAGCTACGGACTAGCGCTAGCCAAAAACATTCAGTACTTC

J gene: TRBJ2-7
V gene: TRBV4-2
D gene: NA
clone size: NA
CDR3 protein: CASSQVGSAYDHEQYF
CDR3 DNA: TGTGCCAGCAGCCAAGTGGGCAGTGCTTATGATCACGAGCAGTACTTC

J gene: TRBJ1-5
V gene: TRBV18
D gene: TRBD1
clone size: NA
CDR3 protein: CASSSGGIGNQPQHF
CDR3 DNA: TGTGCCAGCTCATCAGGGGGGATTGGCAATCAGCCCCAGCATTTT

J gene: TRBJ2-2
V gene: TRBV6-2/TRBV6-3
D gene: NA
clone size: NA
CDR3 protein: CASSYPKTGGELFF
CDR3 DNA: TGTGCCAGCAGTTACCCTAAAACCGGCGGGGAGCTGTTTTTT

J gene: TRBJ1-5
V gene: TRBV19
D gene: NA
clone size: few
CDR3 protein: CASSASAGATNQPQHF
CDR3 DNA: TGTGCCAGTAGTGCGTCGGCAGGGGCTACAAATCAGCCCCAGCATTTT

J gene: TRBJ1-5
V gene: TRBV15
D gene: NA
clone size: NA
CDR3 protein: CATSRVQGQPQHF
CDR3 DNA: TGTGCCACCAGCAGAGTACAGGGTCAGCCCCAGCATTTT

J gene: TRBJ1-1
V gene: TRBV27
D gene: TRBD1
clone size: NA
CDR3 protein: CASSSNKGALNTEAFF
CDR3 DNA: TGTGCCAGCAGTTCAAACAAGGGGGCCTTGAACACTGAAGCTTTCTTT

J gene: TRBJ1-1
V gene: TRBV29-1
D gene: TRBD1
clone size: NA
CDR3 protein: CSVEDPRTGETEAFF
CDR3 DNA: TGCAGCGTTGAAGACCCTAGGACAGGGGAGACTGAAGCTTTCTTT

J gene: TRBJ1-5
V gene: TRBV6-5
D gene: NA
clone size: NA
CDR3 protein: CASSQMYSNQPQHF
CDR3 DNA: TGTGCCAGCAGCCAGATGTATAGCAATCAGCCCCAGCATTTT

J gene: TRBJ1-1
V gene: TRBV5-5
D gene: TRBD1
clone size: few
CDR3 protein: CASSRDRAGSTEAFF
CDR3 DNA: TGTGCCAGCAGCAGGGACAGGGCGGGGAGCACTGAAGCTTTCTTT

J gene: TRBJ2-7
V gene: TRBV27
D gene: NA
clone size: NA
CDR3 protein: CASSLDSSYEQYF
CDR3 DNA: TGTGCCAGCAGTTTGGACAGCTCGTACGAGCAGTACTTC

J gene: TRBJ2-3
V gene: TRBV5-1
D gene: NA
clone size: NA
CDR3 protein: CASSPRGAGQAVGTDTQYF
CDR3 DNA: TGCGCCAGCAGCCCCCGCGGGGCGGGCCAAGCGGTGGGCACAGATACGCAGTATTTT

J gene: TRBJ1-4
V gene: TRBV30
D gene: NA
clone size: NA
CDR3 protein: CAWSVTGLAPILF
CDR3 DNA: TGTGCCTGGAGTGTCACGGGTCTTGCTCCCATCCTTTTT

J gene: TRBJ1-3
V gene: TRBV18
D gene: NA
clone size: once
CDR3 protein: CASSPRDRHRGNTIYF
CDR3 DNA: TGTGCCAGCTCACCCAGAGACAGACATAGAGGAAACACCATATATTTT

J gene: TRBJ2-7
V gene: TRBV7-9
D gene: NA
clone size: few
CDR3 protein: CASMHGESYEQYF
CDR3 DNA: TGTGCCAGCATGCATGGAGAATCCTACGAGCAGTACTTC

J gene: TRBJ2-3
V gene: TRBV6-2/TRBV6-3
D gene: TRBD2
clone size: NA
CDR3 protein: CASSYSVAGMADTQYF
CDR3 DNA: TGTGCCAGCAGTTACTCGGTAGCGGGGATGGCAGATACGCAGTATTTT

J gene: TRBJ1-5
V gene: TRBV2
D gene: NA
clone size: NA
CDR3 protein: CASSEVYRNQPQHF
CDR3 DNA: TGTGCCAGCAGTGAAGTCTACAGAAATCAGCCCCAGCATTTT

J gene: TRBJ1-2
V gene: TRBV7-9
D gene: NA
clone size: NA
CDR3 protein: CASSLDLNYGYTF
CDR3 DNA: TGTGCCAGCAGCTTAGACCTAAACTATGGCTACACCTTC

J gene: TRBJ1-5
V gene: TRBV6-2/TRBV6-3
D gene: TRBD1
clone size: NA
CDR3 protein: CASSPQGMRNQPQHF
CDR3 DNA: TGTGCCAGCAGCCCACAGGGGATGAGGAATCAGCCCCAGCATTTT

J gene: TRBJ1-6
V gene: TRBV18
D gene: NA
clone size: NA
CDR3 protein: CASSPSVSPRGNSPLHF
CDR3 DNA: TGTGCCAGCTCACCATCTGTCTCACCCAGGGGTAATTCACCCCTCCACTTT

J gene: TRBJ2-3
V gene: TRBV9
D gene: TRBD2
clone size: NA
CDR3 protein: CASSASQREVTDTQYF
CDR3 DNA: TGTGCCAGCAGCGCCAGTCAGCGGGAGGTGACAGATACGCAGTATTTT

J gene: TRBJ2-6
V gene: TRBV30
D gene: TRBD1
clone size: NA
CDR3 protein: CAWKGTVGANVLTF
CDR3 DNA: TGTGCCTGGAAAGGGACAGTTGGGGCCAACGTCCTGACTTTC

J gene: TRBJ1-2
V gene: TRBV29-1
D gene: TRBD1
clone size: NA
CDR3 protein: CSTRQGNYGYTF
CDR3 DNA: TGCAGCACGCGACAGGGGAACTATGGCTACACCTTC

J gene: TRBJ1-4
V gene: TRBV2
D gene: TRBD1
clone size: few
CDR3 protein: CASSDRDRRFVGKLFF
CDR3 DNA: TGTGCCAGCAGTGACCGGGACAGGAGGTTCGTAGGAAAACTGTTTTTT

J gene: TRBJ2-1
V gene: TRBV9
D gene: NA
clone size: medium-sized
CDR3 protein: CASSVGGSLDNEQFF
CDR3 DNA: TGTGCCAGCAGCGTAGGAGGATCGTTAGACAATGAGCAGTTCTTC

J gene: TRBJ2-2
V gene: TRBV28
D gene: NA
clone size: few
CDR3 protein: CASSPQGYTGELFF
CDR3 DNA: TGTGCCAGCAGTCCACAGGGTTACACCGGGGAGCTGTTTTTT

J gene: TRBJ2-2
V gene: TRBV29-1
D gene: NA
clone size: NA
CDR3 protein: CSAEGAGELFF
CDR3 DNA: TGCAGCGCCGAGGGGGCCGGGGAGCTGTTTTTT

J gene: TRBJ2-1
V gene: TRBV4-3
D gene: TRBD2
clone size: few
CDR3 protein: CASSQAILLTGGSHEQFF
CDR3 DNA: TGCGCCAGCAGCCAAGCCATCCTTCTGACGGGAGGATCCCATGAGCAGTTCTTC

J gene: TRBJ1-2
V gene: TRBV30
D gene: TRBD1
clone size: NA
CDR3 protein: CAWDKGTGGSDYGYTF
CDR3 DNA: TGTGCCTGGGATAAAGGGACAGGGGGCAGTGATTATGGCTACACCTTC

J gene: TRBJ2-1
V gene: TRBV9
D gene: TRBD2
clone size: NA
CDR3 protein: CASSRENRRGLAGYNEQFF
CDR3 DNA: TGTGCCAGCAGCAGGGAGAACCGCAGAGGACTAGCGGGATACAATGAGCAGTTCTTC

J gene: TRBJ1-2
V gene: TRBV9
D gene: TRBD1
clone size: few
CDR3 protein: CASSVDRGSHGYTF
CDR3 DNA: TGTGCCAGCAGCGTAGACAGGGGATCCCATGGCTACACCTTC